This T cell receptor beta chain stems from a study of shared clonotypes between healthy human individuals. Study observations and caveats: On the whole, naive subsets had larger estimated richness than memory subsets had. Represented diversity, genetic and exposure-history alike, was limited by few donors. Shared across a few donors were roughly 4.7% of the naive CD4 clonotypes.

To note about this clone: Its antigen is still unknown.

Germline CDR1 is KGHSH and CDR2 is LQKENI. This CDR3 has 15 residues. The V end was cut by 3 bases, the J end by 4 bases, with 13 bases between. Generated by immunoSEQ multiplex PCR, the TCRdb table keeps only in-frame clones and is missing some. The profile shows roughly 1.5 million clones, approximately 98% of them singletons. Source material: naive CD4+ T cells sorted from blood. Described subset: CD45RA+ positively selected. This clonotype was sampled from a man aged 25 to 40 in good health. The chain links TRBV18 to TRBJ1-3; unclear D gene. CDR3 sequence (DNA): TGTGCCAGCTCACCCTCGAACGGTTTAGGAAACACCATATATTTT. It codes for CASSPSNGLGNTIYF.